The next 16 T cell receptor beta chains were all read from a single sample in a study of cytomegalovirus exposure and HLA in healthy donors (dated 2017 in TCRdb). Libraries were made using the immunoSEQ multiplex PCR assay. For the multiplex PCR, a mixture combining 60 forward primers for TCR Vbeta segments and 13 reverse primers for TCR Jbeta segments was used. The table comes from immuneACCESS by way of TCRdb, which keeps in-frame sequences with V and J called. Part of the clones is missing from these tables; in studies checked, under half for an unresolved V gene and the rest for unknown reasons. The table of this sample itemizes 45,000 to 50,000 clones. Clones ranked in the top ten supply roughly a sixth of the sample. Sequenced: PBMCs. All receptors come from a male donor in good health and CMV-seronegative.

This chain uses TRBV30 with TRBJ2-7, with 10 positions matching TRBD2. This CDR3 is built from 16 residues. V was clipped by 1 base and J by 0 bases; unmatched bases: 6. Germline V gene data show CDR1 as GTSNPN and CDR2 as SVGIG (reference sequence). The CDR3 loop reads CAWSGQRGGSSYEQYF. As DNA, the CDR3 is TGTGCCTGGAGTGGCCAGCGGGGGGGGAGCTCCTACGAGCAGTACTTC. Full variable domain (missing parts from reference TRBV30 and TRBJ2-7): SQTIHQWPATLVQPVGSPLSLECTVEGTSNPNLYWYRQAAGRGLQLLFYSVGIGQISSEVPQNLSASRPQDRQFILSSKKLLLSDSGFYLCAWSGQRGGSSYEQYFGPGTRLTVT.

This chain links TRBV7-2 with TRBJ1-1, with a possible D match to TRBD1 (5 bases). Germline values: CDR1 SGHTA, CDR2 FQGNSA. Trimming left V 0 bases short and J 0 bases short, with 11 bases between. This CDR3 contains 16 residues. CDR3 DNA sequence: TGTGCCAGCAGCTTAGCGTCGACAGTGATGAACACTGAAGCTTTCTTT. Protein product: CASSLASTVMNTEAFF.

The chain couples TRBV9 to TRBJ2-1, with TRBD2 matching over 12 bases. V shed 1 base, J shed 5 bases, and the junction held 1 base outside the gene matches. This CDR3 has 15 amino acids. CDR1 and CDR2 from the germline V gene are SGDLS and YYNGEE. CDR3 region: CASSVLAGGNNEQFF. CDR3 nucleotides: TGTGCCAGCAGCGTACTAGCGGGGGGGAACAATGAGCAGTTCTTC. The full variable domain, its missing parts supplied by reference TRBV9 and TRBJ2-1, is DSGVTQTPKHLITATGQRVTLRCSPRSGDLSVYWYQQSLDQGLQFLIQYYNGEERAKGNILERFSAQQFPDLHSELNLSSLELGDSALYFCASSVLAGGNNEQFFGPGTRLTVL.

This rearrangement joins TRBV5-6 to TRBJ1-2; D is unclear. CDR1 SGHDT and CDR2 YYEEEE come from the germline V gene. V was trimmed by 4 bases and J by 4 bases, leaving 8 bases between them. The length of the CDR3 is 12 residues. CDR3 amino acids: CASSAISYGYTF. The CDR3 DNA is TGTGCCAGCAGCGCAATCAGCTATGGCTACACCTTC.

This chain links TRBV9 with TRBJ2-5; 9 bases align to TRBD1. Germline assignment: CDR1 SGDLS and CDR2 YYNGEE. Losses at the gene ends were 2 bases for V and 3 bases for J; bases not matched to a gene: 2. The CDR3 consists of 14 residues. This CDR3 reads CASSVRDREETQYF. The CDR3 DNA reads TGTGCCAGCAGCGTGCGGGACAGGGAAGAGACCCAGTACTTC.

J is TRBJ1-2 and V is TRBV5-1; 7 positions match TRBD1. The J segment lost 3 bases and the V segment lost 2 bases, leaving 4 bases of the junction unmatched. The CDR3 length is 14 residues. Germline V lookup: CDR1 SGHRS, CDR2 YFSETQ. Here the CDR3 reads CASSLSRGDYGYTF. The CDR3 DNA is TGCGCCAGCAGCTTATCCAGGGGGGACTATGGCTACACCTTC.

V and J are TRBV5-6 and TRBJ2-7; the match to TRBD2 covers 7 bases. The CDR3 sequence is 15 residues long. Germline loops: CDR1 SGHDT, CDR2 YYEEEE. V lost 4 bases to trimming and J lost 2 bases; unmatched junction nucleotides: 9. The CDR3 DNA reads TGTGCCAGCAGCCCCGGGACTACTTTAACCTACGAGCAGTACTTC. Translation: CASSPGTTLTYEQYF.

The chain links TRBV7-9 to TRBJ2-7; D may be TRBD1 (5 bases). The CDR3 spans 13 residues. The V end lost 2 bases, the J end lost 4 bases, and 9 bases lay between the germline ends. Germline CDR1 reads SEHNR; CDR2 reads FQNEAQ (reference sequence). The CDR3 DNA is TGTGCCAGCAGCTTAACGACAGAATACGAGCAGTACTTC. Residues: CASSLTTEYEQYF.

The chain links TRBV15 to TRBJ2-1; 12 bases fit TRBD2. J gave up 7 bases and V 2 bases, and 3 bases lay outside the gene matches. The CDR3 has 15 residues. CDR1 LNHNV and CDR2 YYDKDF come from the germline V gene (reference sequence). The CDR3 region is CATSRRTSGVNEQFF. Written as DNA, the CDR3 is TGTGCCACCAGCAGAAGGACTAGCGGGGTTAATGAGCAGTTCTTC.

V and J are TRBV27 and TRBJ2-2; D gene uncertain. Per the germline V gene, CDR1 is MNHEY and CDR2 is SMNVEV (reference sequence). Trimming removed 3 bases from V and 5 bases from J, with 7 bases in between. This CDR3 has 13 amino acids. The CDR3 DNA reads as TGTGCCAGCAGTTTTGTCGAGACCGGGGAGCTGTTTTTT. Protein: CASSFVETGELFF.

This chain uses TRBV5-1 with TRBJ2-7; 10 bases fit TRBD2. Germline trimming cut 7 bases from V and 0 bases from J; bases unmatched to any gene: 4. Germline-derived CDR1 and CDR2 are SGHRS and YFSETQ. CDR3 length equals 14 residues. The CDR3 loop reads CASGLAEPSYEQYF. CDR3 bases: TGCGCCAGCGGACTAGCGGAACCCTCCTACGAGCAGTACTTC.

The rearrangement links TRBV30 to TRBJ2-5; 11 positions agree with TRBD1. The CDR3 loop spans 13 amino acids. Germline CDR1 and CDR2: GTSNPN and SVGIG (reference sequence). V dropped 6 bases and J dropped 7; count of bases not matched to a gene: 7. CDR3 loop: CACPDRGPGTQYF. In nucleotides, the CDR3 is TGTGCCTGCCCGGACAGGGGGCCCGGGACCCAGTACTTC.

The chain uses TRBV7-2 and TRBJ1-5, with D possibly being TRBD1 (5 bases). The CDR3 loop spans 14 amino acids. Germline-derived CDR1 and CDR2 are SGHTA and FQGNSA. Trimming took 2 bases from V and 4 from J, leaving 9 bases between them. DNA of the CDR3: TGTGCCAGCAGCTTATACAGGAATAATCAGCCCCAGCATTTT. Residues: CASSLYRNNQPQHF.

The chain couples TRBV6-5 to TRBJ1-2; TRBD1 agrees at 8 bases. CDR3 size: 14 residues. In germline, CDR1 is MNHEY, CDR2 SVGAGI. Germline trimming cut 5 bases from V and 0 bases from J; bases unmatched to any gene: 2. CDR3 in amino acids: CASSPTGANYGYTF. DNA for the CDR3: TGTGCCAGCAGTCCGACAGGGGCTAACTATGGCTACACCTTC.

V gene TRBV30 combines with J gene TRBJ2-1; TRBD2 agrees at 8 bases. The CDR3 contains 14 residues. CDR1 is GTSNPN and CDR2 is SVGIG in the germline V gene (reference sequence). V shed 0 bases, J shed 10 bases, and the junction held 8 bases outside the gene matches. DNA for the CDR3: TGTGCCTGGAGTGTAGGTGCGGGGGGCAGCGAGCAGTTCTTC. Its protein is CAWSVGAGGSEQFF.

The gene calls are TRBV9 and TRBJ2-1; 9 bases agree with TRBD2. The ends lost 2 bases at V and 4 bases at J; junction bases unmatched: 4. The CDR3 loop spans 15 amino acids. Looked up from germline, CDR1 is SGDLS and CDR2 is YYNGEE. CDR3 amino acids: CASSVSAGGYNEQFF. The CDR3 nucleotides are TGTGCCAGCAGCGTGTCAGCGGGGGGATACAATGAGCAGTTCTTC.